This T cell receptor (beta chain) emerged from a study of cytomegalovirus exposure and HLA in healthy donors. Study in general: About 84% of around 390 genotyped donors fell in the Caucasian-associated ancestry cluster. Study-wide results and limits: Per a prior analysis, the majority of TCR beta V segments were productive roughly 87% or roughly 30% of the time. Researchers counted 150 to 200 TCR beta chains as cytomegalovirus-associated.

For this clone: Its antigen remains unidentified.

PCR involved 60 Vbeta and 13 Jbeta primers. Only in-frame clones appear in the TCRdb table, and some are missing; sequencing was by immunoSEQ multiplex PCR. The sample consists of about 120,000 clones, 9% to 10% of them appearing once. After removal of 5 bases from V and 3 bases from J, the junction contained 7 bases not matched to a gene. The CDR3 totals 14 residues. Looked up from germline, CDR1 is SEHNR and CDR2 is FQNEAQ (reference sequence). This receptor was obtained from a young man in good health and CMV-seronegative. The chain joins TRBV7-9 to TRBJ2-7; 7 bases match TRBD1. Sequenced: PBMCs. CDR3 in DNA: TGTGCCAGCAGCCAATTAGACAGGGACTACGAGCAGTACTTC. Translated, it gives CASSQLDRDYEQYF.